This passage covers 17 T cell receptor beta chains from one sample sequenced in a study of blood T cell repertoires in COVID-19. Produced via immunoSEQ multiplex PCR; TCRdb's table is partial and in-frame only. The table lists approximately 130,000 clones, roughly 71% of them singletons. The material sequenced was peripheral blood. All receptors derive from an older man with acute or convalescent COVID-19.

The J gene is TRBJ1-2, the V gene TRBV6-4, with unresolved D. Germline assignment: CDR1 MRHNA and CDR2 SNTAGT. Trimming took off 6 bases at V and 11 bases at J, with 16 bases between the two ends. CDR3 length equals 12 residues. CDR3 bases: TGTGCCAGCAGGGACCTTCGGGGTCCTTACACCTTC. Its protein product is CASRDLRGPYTF.

J is TRBJ2-5 and V is TRBV5-1; D might be TRBD1 (6 bases). Germline V gene sequence: CDR1 SGHRS, CDR2 YFSETQ. This CDR3 is built from 15 residues. The V gene lost 4 bases and the J gene lost 5 bases, with 18 bases spanning the gap. This CDR3 is CASSDTGRTTETQYF. The CDR3 nucleotides read TGCGCCAGCAGCGATACAGGGAGAACTACGGAGACCCAGTACTTC.

The chain joins TRBV7-6 to TRBJ1-6; D unclear. Germline CDR1 SGHVS, CDR2 FNYEAQ. The V and J ends lost 4 bases and 9 bases respectively, with 16 bases between them. CDR3 length equals 15 residues. CDR3 in DNA: TGTGCCAGCAGCTCCCGGGCGGGGTCCCTTTCACCCCTCCACTTT. This translates into CASSSRAGSLSPLHF.

The rearrangement uses TRBV7-2 and TRBJ2-1, with 10 bases lining up with TRBD1. V lost 1 base, J lost 16 bases, and 13 bases stayed unmatched. The germline V gene has CDR1 SGHTA and CDR2 FQGNSA. The CDR3 is made up of 15 amino acids. CDR3 sequence reads: CASSLDPLRDRGAFF. DNA for the CDR3: TGTGCCAGCAGCTTAGATCCCCTTAGGGACAGGGGTGCTTTCTTC.

This chain uses TRBV2 with TRBJ1-5; D gene uncertain. Germline V gene sequence: CDR1 SNHLY, CDR2 FYNNEI. The length of the CDR3 is 15 residues. The V and J ends lost 6 bases and 0 bases respectively, with 12 bases between them. The CDR3: CASRKSKNSNQPQHF. CDR3 sequence (DNA): TGTGCCAGCAGAAAAAGCAAAAATAGCAATCAGCCCCAGCATTTT.

V is TRBV5-6 and J is TRBJ1-5; maybe TRBD1 (6 bases). CDR1 is SGHDT and CDR2 is YYEEEE in the germline V gene. The CDR3 consists of 16 residues. V was cut by 2 bases and J by 2 bases, with 14 bases left in between. This chain's CDR3 is CASSLGRGTGNQPQHF. Here the CDR3 DNA reads TGTGCCAGCAGCTTAGGCAGGGGTACGGGCAATCAGCCCCAGCATTTT.

This chain uses TRBV4-2 with TRBJ1-2, with D possibly being TRBD1 (6 bases). Per the germline V gene, CDR1 is LGHNA and CDR2 is YNFKEQ. This CDR3 comprises 16 residues. V gave up 0 bases and J gave up 4 bases, with 15 bases separating them. CDR3 DNA sequence: TGTGCCAGCAGCCAAGATGGTTCGCGGGGGGCCTATGGCTACACCTTC. Protein: CASSQDGSRGAYGYTF.

V and J are TRBV13 and TRBJ1-1; 7 positions agree with TRBD1. The CDR3 covers 16 residues. Trimming cost V 0 bases and J 4 bases; bases outside gene matches: 8. Germline values: CDR1 PRHDT, CDR2 FYEKMQ (reference sequence). The CDR3 is CASSLGGRGSGTEAFF. The CDR3 coding sequence is TGTGCCAGCAGCTTAGGGGGCAGGGGGAGTGGCACTGAAGCTTTCTTT.

V and J are TRBV6-1 and TRBJ1-4; D is unresolved. CDR3 length: 14 amino acids. Germline V lookup: CDR1 MNHNS, CDR2 SASEGT. V was shortened by 2 bases and J by 5 bases, with 9 bases between the two germline ends. The CDR3: CASSETYSNEKLFF. CDR3 DNA sequence: TGTGCCAGCAGTGAAACTTACTCGAATGAAAAACTGTTTTTT.

The chain joins TRBV28 to TRBJ1-1; the match to TRBD1 covers 11 bases. Germline V gene sequence: CDR1 MDHEN, CDR2 SYDVKM. The V segment lost 2 bases and the J segment 4 bases; nucleotides outside the gene matches: 6. The CDR3 consists of 16 residues. The CDR3 DNA follows: TGTGCCAGCAGTTTAGGACAGGGGGCAGGTGGCACTGAAGCTTTCTTT. Protein sequence: CASSLGQGAGGTEAFF.

The rearrangement links TRBV30 to TRBJ2-3, with D hard to call. This CDR3 contains 13 residues. Per germline, CDR1 GTSNPN and CDR2 SVGIG (reference sequence). Deletions cut 1 base from V and 2 bases from J, with 7 bases between. CDR3 sequence (DNA): TGTGCCTGGAGTGATTCCTTCACAGATACGCAGTATTTT. This encodes CAWSDSFTDTQYF.

This clone showed up just a few times. The chain carries TRBV5-6 and TRBJ2-2; TRBD2 is a possible D gene (6 bases). Germline loops: CDR1 SGHDT, CDR2 YYEEEE. Trimming removed 4 bases at V and 3 bases at J, with 13 bases between. This CDR3 contains 15 residues. This CDR3 is CASSDGGSDTGELFF. The CDR3 DNA reads TGTGCCAGCAGCGACGGGGGTTCGGACACCGGGGAGCTGTTTTTT. Full variable domain (outside the CDR3, taken from reference TRBV5-6 and TRBJ2-2): DAGVTQSPTHLIKTRGQQVTLRCSPKSGHDTVSWYQQALGQGPQFIFQYYEEEERQRGNFPDRFSGHQFPNYSSELNVNALLLGDSALYLCASSDGGSDTGELFFGEGSRLTVL.

The gene calls are TRBV4-2 and TRBJ1-6; D remains ambiguous. The CDR3 consists of 19 residues. V lost 0 bases and J lost 0, with 15 bases in between. Germline V gene sequence: CDR1 LGHNA, CDR2 YNFKEQ. CDR3 in amino acids: CASSQDRVGGSSYNSPLHF. CDR3 bases: TGTGCCAGCAGCCAAGATCGGGTGGGAGGGAGCTCCTATAATTCACCCCTCCACTTT.

The chain carries TRBV30 and TRBJ2-2; 9 nucleotides agree with TRBD1. The trim removed 2 bases at V and 4 bases at J, leaving 5 bases unmatched. The CDR3 has 15 amino acids. Germline-derived CDR1 and CDR2 are GTSNPN and SVGIG (reference sequence). This chain's CDR3 is CAWSLGTGPTGELFF. Here the CDR3 DNA reads TGTGCCTGGAGTCTTGGGACAGGGCCCACCGGGGAGCTGTTTTTT.

The genes are TRBV19 and TRBJ2-3; D perhaps matches TRBD1 (5 bases). There are 14 residues in the CDR3. The V end was cut by 3 bases, the J end by 3 bases, with 10 bases between. CDR1 and CDR2 from the germline V gene are LNHDA and SQIVND (reference sequence). CDR3 residues: CASSMNRQTDTQYF. CDR3 sequence (DNA): TGTGCCAGTAGTATGAACCGACAGACAGATACGCAGTATTTT.

This clone was seen a handful of times. The chain is built from TRBV5-1 and TRBJ2-3; 14 positions match TRBD2. Germline values: CDR1 SGHRS, CDR2 YFSETQ. The V and J ends lost 5 bases and 0 bases, in that order; junction bases with no gene match: 2. The CDR3 spans 16 residues. The CDR3 nucleotides are TGCGCCAGCAGGGGACTAGCGGGGGTTAGCACAGATACGCAGTATTTT. It translates to CASRGLAGVSTDTQYF.

The V call is TRBV6-5, the J call TRBJ2-1, with TRBD1 identical over 8 bases. Unmatched junction bases numbered 4, after V lost 6 bases and J lost 3 bases. The germline V gene encodes CDR1 MNHEY and CDR2 SVGAGI. This CDR3 region has 14 residues. CDR3 coding DNA: TGTGCCAGCAGCCGACAGGGGAACTACAATGAGCAGTTCTTC. Translation: CASSRQGNYNEQFF.